These T cell receptor beta chains were read from a single sample in a study of T cell responses to AZD1222 COVID-19 vaccine. Sequencing was performed with immunoSEQ multiplex PCR; in TCRdb, only in-frame clones are kept and a portion is missing. Found here are about 83,000 clones, around nine tenths of them singletons; the top ten hold less than 5.5%. Sequencing used peripheral blood, obtained on day 0 of MenACWY control vaccination. These receptors all come from an adult in good health. CDR3s include the opening cysteine and the closing phenylalanine or tryptophan. Each record gives: D gene, clone size, V gene, CDR3 protein. The D gene is left open where the match is weak. Size is omitted from some rows. Given values are once, few, many or a class for expanded clones.

D gene: -; clone size: -; V gene: TRBV2; CDR3 protein: CASRSGRITQETQYF
D gene: -; clone size: -; V gene: TRBV19; CDR3 protein: CASSIDSAGSYEQYF
D gene: -; clone size: -; V gene: TRBV5-1; CDR3 protein: CASSLNLREKLFF
D gene: -; clone size: -; V gene: TRBV3-1/TRBV3-2; CDR3 protein: CASSQDSYGYTF
D gene: -; clone size: -; V gene: TRBV28; CDR3 protein: CASSIPIGSQPQHF
D gene: -; clone size: -; V gene: TRBV6-6; CDR3 protein: CATSGTGHNSPLHF
D gene: -; clone size: few; V gene: TRBV5-1; CDR3 protein: CASSSGGASSYEQYF
D gene: TRBD2; clone size: -; V gene: TRBV10-3; CDR3 protein: CAISPKLAGDTDTQYF
D gene: -; clone size: -; V gene: TRBV7-9; CDR3 protein: CASSRGGIAGEQYF
D gene: -; clone size: -; V gene: TRBV5-1; CDR3 protein: CASSLGPQGGETQYF
D gene: -; clone size: -; V gene: TRBV19; CDR3 protein: CASSIFSGSNTEAFF
D gene: -; clone size: -; V gene: TRBV9; CDR3 protein: CASSVMGSLNTIYF
D gene: TRBD2; clone size: few; V gene: TRBV2; CDR3 protein: CASSLAGVGETQYF
D gene: -; clone size: -; V gene: TRBV19; CDR3 protein: CASSTVGDTQYF
D gene: TRBD1; clone size: once; V gene: TRBV6-5; CDR3 protein: CASSYGTGVTGELFF
D gene: TRBD2; clone size: -; V gene: TRBV29-1; CDR3 protein: CSGHGGGQETQYF
D gene: -; clone size: -; V gene: TRBV7-9; CDR3 protein: CASSLETTRETQYF
D gene: -; clone size: -; V gene: TRBV30; CDR3 protein: CAWSGWVYGYTF
D gene: TRBD1; clone size: -; V gene: TRBV7-9; CDR3 protein: CASSPGGWDGYTF
D gene: -; clone size: -; V gene: TRBV10-3; CDR3 protein: CAISESSGTAYTGELFF
D gene: -; clone size: -; V gene: TRBV6-5; CDR3 protein: CASKYSSAGELFF
D gene: -; clone size: -; V gene: TRBV30; CDR3 protein: CAWGDGQHQPQHF
D gene: -; clone size: -; V gene: TRBV30; CDR3 protein: CACSPGRGLETQYF
D gene: -; clone size: -; V gene: TRBV24-1; CDR3 protein: CATSDVGSGSNQPQHF
D gene: -; clone size: -; V gene: TRBV24-1; CDR3 protein: CATRRVREKLFF
D gene: -; clone size: -; V gene: TRBV7-9; CDR3 protein: CASSLGPQAGRADTQYF
D gene: TRBD1; clone size: -; V gene: TRBV6-1; CDR3 protein: CASSETKGRGRDYTF
D gene: -; clone size: -; V gene: TRBV7-2; CDR3 protein: CASSLSLGPGSMEQFF
D gene: TRBD2; clone size: -; V gene: TRBV20-1; CDR3 protein: CSASTSGGLNYEQYF
D gene: TRBD2; clone size: once; V gene: TRBV11-3; CDR3 protein: CASSLYPGGTGELFF
D gene: TRBD1; clone size: once; V gene: TRBV7-9; CDR3 protein: CASSSGTDEQYF
D gene: -; clone size: -; V gene: TRBV25-1; CDR3 protein: CASSRHRGNTIYF
D gene: -; clone size: few; V gene: TRBV27; CDR3 protein: CASSLDQETQYF
D gene: TRBD1; clone size: -; V gene: TRBV6-5; CDR3 protein: CASRTGVESDGYTF
D gene: -; clone size: -; V gene: TRBV6-5; CDR3 protein: CASSYSGPFFGGYTF